The rows below give T cell receptor beta chains drawn from one sample of a study of T cell responses to AZD1222 COVID-19 vaccine. Profiling relied on immunoSEQ multiplex PCR, and the TCRdb table lists in-frame clones only, not all of them. The data show 120,000 or so clones, about 90% seen once. Sequencing used peripheral blood, obtained on day 0 of AZD1222 vaccination. The receptors here all came from an adult in good health. Each CDR3 is given with its conserved first and last residue. D genes are given only for firm matches. Clone size is given for some rows only: seen once, a few or many times, or a class if the clone is expanded.

TGTGCCAGCAGCACTCGTGGGGGGGTGGGCACTGAAGCTTTCTTT	CASSTRGGVGTEAFF	NA	NA	TRBV14	TRBJ1-1
TGTGCCAGCAGTCAGGGACAGGTGTACACCTTC	CASSQGQVYTF	TRBD1	NA	TRBV6-2/TRBV6-3	TRBJ1-2
TGTGCCATCAGGCAGGCTAGCGGATCCTACGAGCAGTACTTC	CAIRQASGSYEQYF	TRBD2	NA	TRBV10-3	TRBJ2-7
TGTGCCAGCAGCCCCCCTCATGTCGGGGCGTTAGACGAGCAGTACTTC	CASSPPHVGALDEQYF	NA	NA	TRBV5-4	TRBJ2-7
TGTGCCACCCACGGGGATACCTCAACTAATGAAAAACTGTTTTTT	CATHGDTSTNEKLFF	NA	few	TRBV2	TRBJ1-4
TGTGCCAGCAGTCGACAGGCGACAGGTCGAGGGGGCTACACCTTC	CASSRQATGRGGYTF	NA	NA	TRBV5-4	TRBJ1-2
TGTGCCAGCAGTACCTCGAGGAGCGGGGGCAATGAGCAGTTCTTC	CASSTSRSGGNEQFF	TRBD2	once	TRBV6-5	TRBJ2-1
TGTGCCAGCAGTTATACGGGCGGCCGCACAGATACGCAGTATTTT	CASSYTGGRTDTQYF	NA	NA	TRBV6-5	TRBJ2-3
TGTGCCAGCAGTTACTCGCCCGGGACAGGGCTGACTGAAGCTTTCTTT	CASSYSPGTGLTEAFF	TRBD1	NA	TRBV6-5	TRBJ1-1
TGTGCCAGTAGTCCGAACACCGGGGAGCTGTTTTTT	CASSPNTGELFF	NA	few	TRBV19	TRBJ2-2
TGTGCCAGCAGCAGAAGCGGCTCCAGCACAGATACGCAGTATTTT	CASSRSGSSTDTQYF	NA	NA	TRBV6-2/TRBV6-3	TRBJ2-3
TGTGCCAGCAGCCTAGGTCAGAACACTGAAGCTTTCTTT	CASSLGQNTEAFF	NA	NA	TRBV6-5	TRBJ1-1
TGTGCCAGCAGCCAAGGGAGCGGGAGGGCCGTCGACGAGCAGTACTTC	CASSQGSGRAVDEQYF	TRBD2	NA	TRBV4-2	TRBJ2-7
TGTGCCAGCAGCGTAGACTTCAGGGGGGGTCCCGGGGAGCTGTTTTTT	CASSVDFRGGPGELFF	NA	NA	TRBV9	TRBJ2-2
TGTGCCATCAGTGAGTCAAGGGGGGACAGGGCCCACAATGAGCAGTTCTTC	CAISESRGDRAHNEQFF	TRBD1	NA	TRBV10-3	TRBJ2-1
TGTGCCAGCTTAGATTCCACCGGGGTCTATGAGCAGTTCTTC	CASLDSTGVYEQFF	NA	NA	TRBV6-5	TRBJ2-1
TGTGCCAGCGGGGAAGTTAGCAATCAGCCCCAGCATTTT	CASGEVSNQPQHF	NA	NA	TRBV12-3/TRBV12-4	TRBJ1-5
TGTGCCAGCAGTTTGGGACGTAACTATGGCTACACCTTC	CASSLGRNYGYTF	NA	NA	TRBV27	TRBJ1-2
TGTGCCAGCAGCGTAGCGCAGACCTACAATGAGCAGTTCTTC	CASSVAQTYNEQFF	NA	NA	TRBV9	TRBJ2-1
TGTGCCAGCAGTTTATGGGGCAGCAACACTGAAGCTTTCTTT	CASSLWGSNTEAFF	NA	NA	TRBV27	TRBJ1-1
TGTGCCAGCAGTTTCAAGGTGTCCTATAATTCACCCCTCCACTTT	CASSFKVSYNSPLHF	NA	once	TRBV28	TRBJ1-6
TGTGCCAGCAGCCAACCCTTAGGAGGCGGGGGAGGGCCAGAGACCCAGTACTTC	CASSQPLGGGGGPETQYF	TRBD2	NA	TRBV4-2	TRBJ2-5
TGCAGTGCTAGTAGTCTAGCGGGAGGGCCGAGTGAGACCCAGTACTTC	CSASSLAGGPSETQYF	TRBD2	once	TRBV20-1	TRBJ2-5
TGTGCCAGCTCACCCATCGGTGACACTGAAGCTTTCTTT	CASSPIGDTEAFF	NA	NA	TRBV18	TRBJ1-1
TGTGCCAGCAGTTCCGGGACTAGTTTCTACGAGCAGTACTTC	CASSSGTSFYEQYF	TRBD2	NA	TRBV2	TRBJ2-7
TGTGCCAGCAGAGCACAGGGAGGTTCCTACGAGCAGTACTTC	CASRAQGGSYEQYF	NA	NA	TRBV11-2	TRBJ2-7
TGTGCCAGCAGCCAACTTAGCGGGAGAAAATACGAGCAGTACTTC	CASSQLSGRKYEQYF	TRBD2	NA	TRBV5-4	TRBJ2-7
TGTGCCAGCAGCGTGGGAGACACAGAGCAGTTCTTC	CASSVGDTEQFF	NA	NA	TRBV9	TRBJ2-1
TGTGCCAGCTCATCGACTAGCGGGGTAAACATTCAGTACTTC	CASSSTSGVNIQYF	TRBD2	NA	TRBV18	TRBJ2-4
TGTGCCAGCAGCTGGTTTGGTGGGGCGAACGAGCAGTACTTC	CASSWFGGANEQYF	NA	NA	TRBV5-4	TRBJ2-7
TGCGCCAGCAGCCAAGACGCTGGGGGAGGGGAAAAACTGTTTTTT	CASSQDAGGGEKLFF	NA	NA	TRBV4-3	TRBJ1-4
TGTGCCAGCAGTCTCCCCCGACTAGCGGGAGCGCCTCCTGAGCAGTTCTTC	CASSLPRLAGAPPEQFF	TRBD2	NA	TRBV28	TRBJ2-1
TGCGCCAGCAGCCCGGGACAGCTAACTAACTATGGCTACACCTTC	CASSPGQLTNYGYTF	TRBD1	once	TRBV4-3	TRBJ1-2
TGTGCCAGCAGCTTGGGGACAGGGAACACAGATACGCAGTATTTT	CASSLGTGNTDTQYF	TRBD1	NA	TRBV5-5	TRBJ2-3
TGCGCCAGCAGCCAAGGGACTTTTGGAAACACCATATATTTT	CASSQGTFGNTIYF	NA	NA	TRBV4-3	TRBJ1-3
TGCAGCGTCAGTCGTGGCAGTTCCGACACTGAAGCTTTCTTT	CSVSRGSSDTEAFF	NA	NA	TRBV29-1	TRBJ1-1
TGTGCCACCACTCGGGAATCCACAGATACGCAGTATTTT	CATTRESTDTQYF	NA	NA	TRBV2	TRBJ2-3
TGCAGTGCTAGAGATGCAATAGGCCAGTACTTC	CSARDAIGQYF	NA	NA	TRBV20-1	TRBJ2-7
TGTGCCAGCAGCTTGACGGATAGCAATCAGCCCCAGCATTTT	CASSLTDSNQPQHF	NA	NA	TRBV7-9	TRBJ1-5
TGTGCCAGCAGTTTGGTCAGTAGTGGCAATCAGCCCCAGCATTTT	CASSLVSSGNQPQHF	NA	once	TRBV27	TRBJ1-5
TGTGCCAGCCAAATAGGGGGCCAGGGATACAATGAGCAGTTCTTC	CASQIGGQGYNEQFF	TRBD1	NA	TRBV19	TRBJ2-1
TGTGCCAGCAGCAACGGACAATCGGATGAGCAGTTCTTC	CASSNGQSDEQFF	NA	NA	TRBV7-3	TRBJ2-1
TGTGCCAGTAAGGAGGCAGAGGGACAGGTCCCAGATACGCAGTATTTT	CASKEAEGQVPDTQYF	TRBD1	NA	TRBV19	TRBJ2-3
TGTGCCAGCAGCCTTGACAACAGCGGCTACACCTTC	CASSLDNSGYTF	NA	few	TRBV27	TRBJ1-2
TGTGCCAGCAGTGACCAGATAGGACTGCCTACGCAGTATTTT	CASSDQIGLPTQYF	NA	few	TRBV6-4	TRBJ2-3
TGTGCCAGCAGAAGGGCGCCCTCCTACGAGCAGTACTTC	CASRRAPSYEQYF	NA	few	TRBV11-3	TRBJ2-7
TGTGCTAGTGGTTTTGACTACGAGCAGTACTTC	CASGFDYEQYF	NA	NA	TRBV12-5	TRBJ2-7
TGTGCCAGCAGCAAGCGGGAGGGCCCCTATGAGCAGTTCTTC	CASSKREGPYEQFF	TRBD2	NA	TRBV27	TRBJ2-1
TGTGCCAGCAGGAACAGGGGGGCCGGGTCAAATCAGCCCCAGCATTTT	CASRNRGAGSNQPQHF	TRBD1	NA	TRBV13	TRBJ1-5
TGTGCCACCAGTGATTCCGGGTCTCACTATGGCTACACCTTC	CATSDSGSHYGYTF	NA	NA	TRBV24-1	TRBJ1-2
TGCAGCGTTGGCAGGAACACTGAAGCTTTCTTT	CSVGRNTEAFF	NA	NA	TRBV29-1	TRBJ1-1
TGTGCCAGCAGCTTAGAGTTTGGGATTCAGGTCGAGCAGTACTTC	CASSLEFGIQVEQYF	NA	NA	TRBV11-2	TRBJ2-7
TGTGCCAGCAGTTACAACGCCGGGACAGGGGTCAATCAGCCCCAGCATTTT	CASSYNAGTGVNQPQHF	TRBD1	NA	TRBV6-2/TRBV6-3	TRBJ1-5
TGTGCCAGCAGCGTAGAAGCTAATTCAGGGTATGGCTACACCTTC	CASSVEANSGYGYTF	NA	NA	TRBV9	TRBJ1-2
TGCGCCAGCAGTGAATCTATCCCAGATACGCAGTATTTT	CASSESIPDTQYF	NA	once	TRBV10-1	TRBJ2-3